The present entry profiles one T cell receptor beta chain with its context. Its specificity is not known. Method: immunoSEQ multiplex PCR; TCRdb's copy keeps in-frame clones and lacks some. The sample lists 100,000 or so clones, less than 95% occurring once. This specimen comes from a study of T cell responses to AZD1222 COVID-19 vaccine. Turning to the study itself: Second-dose intervals of approximately 4 or approximately 12 weeks were pooled. Study observations and caveats: Females made up more of the donors, who were largely white British, and clonal diversity may have come out too low. Unmutated variant regions are reportedly targeted by nearly half of spike-specific TCRs.

CDR1 is SGHDN, CDR2 FVKESK, per germline. V lost 1 base to trimming and J lost 9 bases, with 10 bases between them. CDR3 length equals 13 residues. The V gene is TRBV14, the J gene TRBJ2-1; either TRBD1 or TRBD2 may supply D (6 bases each). Material: peripheral blood, obtained on day 0 of AZD1222 vaccination. The receptor was derived from an adult in good health. This CDR3 is CASSQAEGGEQFF. In DNA form, the CDR3 reads TGTGCCAGCAGCCAAGCGGAGGGGGGTGAGCAGTTCTTC.